The 3 T cell receptor beta chains reported below all come from one sample, sequenced in a study of shared clonotypes between healthy human individuals. Naive CD8 isolation took CD45RO-negative cells positively selected for CCR7 and excluded terminally differentiated effector memory CD45RA+ cells. Sequenced by immunoSEQ multiplex PCR; TCRdb stores in-frame clones only, minus some. The sample carries about 2.1 million clones, 80% to 95% recorded once. Sequenced: naive CD8+ T cells from PBMCs. The receptors were gathered from a man between 18 and 29 years old in good health. Some clones in this sample may be carry-over from other donors' samples.

This chain joins TRBV25-1 and TRBJ2-1, with a weak D call TRBD2 (6 bases). Deletions cut 1 base from V and 4 bases from J, with 8 bases between. In germline, CDR1 is MGHDK, CDR2 SYGVNS. The length of the CDR3 is 14 residues. The DNA of the CDR3 is TGTGCCAGCAGTGAATTGGGAGGATACAATGAGCAGTTCTTC. This sequence encodes CASSELGGYNEQFF.

This chain uses TRBV5-4 with TRBJ2-7; no clear D. The CDR3 sequence is 15 residues long. From germline, CDR1 is SGHNT and CDR2 YYREEE (reference sequence). Trimming stripped 0 bases from V and 4 bases from J, with 14 bases between. The CDR3 DNA follows: TGTGCCAGCAGCTTGGATCTGCGTGGCCTTTACGAGCAGTACTTC. Its translation is CASSLDLRGLYEQYF.

This chain links TRBV4-3 with TRBJ2-7; D possibly corresponds to TRBD2 (7 bases). The germline CDR1 and CDR2 sequences are LGHNA and YSLEER. The CDR3 totals 18 residues. Trimming pared 0 bases from V and 5 bases from J, leaving 23 bases between. The CDR3 region is CASSQDRMGGRHGDEQYF. The CDR3 nucleotides are TGCGCCAGCAGCCAAGACCGGATGGGGGGGCGCCACGGGGACGAGCAGTACTTC.